These 3 T cell receptor beta chains originate from one sample sequenced in a study of blood T cell repertoires in COVID-19. Using immunoSEQ multiplex PCR, the repertoire was profiled, and TCRdb retains in-frame clones only, with some absent. The table lists about 42,000 clones, roughly 89% of them singletons. The specimen sequenced was peripheral blood. The receptor source for this set is a human donor in a cohort sampled during active COVID-19.

J is TRBJ1-6 and V is TRBV5-1; tentative D call: TRBD1 (5 bases). Looked up from germline, CDR1 is SGHRS and CDR2 is YFSETQ. The CDR3 contains 14 residues. Trimming cost V 6 bases and J 8 bases, with 15 bases left between them. The CDR3 region has the DNA TGCGCCAGCACCACCGCTCCGGGGGATTCACCCCTCCACTTT. This sequence encodes CASTTAPGDSPLHF.

V gene TRBV5-8 combines with J gene TRBJ1-4; D is unclear. From germline, CDR1 is SGHTS and CDR2 YDEGEE. There are 15 residues in the CDR3. Trimming removed 0 bases from V and 2 bases from J, with 8 bases in between. CDR3 residues: CASSLAAETNEKLFF. The CDR3 DNA reads as TGTGCCAGCAGCTTGGCCGCGGAGACTAATGAAAAACTGTTTTTT.

The V gene is TRBV10-2, the J gene TRBJ1-1, with 8 bases matching TRBD1. V shed 6 bases and J 3 bases; nucleotides not matched to a gene: 0. The CDR3 totals 12 residues. Germline-derived CDR1 and CDR2 are WSHSY and SAAADI. CDR3 DNA sequence: TGCGCCAGCAGGACAGGGGACACTGAAGCTTTCTTT. This encodes CASRTGDTEAFF.